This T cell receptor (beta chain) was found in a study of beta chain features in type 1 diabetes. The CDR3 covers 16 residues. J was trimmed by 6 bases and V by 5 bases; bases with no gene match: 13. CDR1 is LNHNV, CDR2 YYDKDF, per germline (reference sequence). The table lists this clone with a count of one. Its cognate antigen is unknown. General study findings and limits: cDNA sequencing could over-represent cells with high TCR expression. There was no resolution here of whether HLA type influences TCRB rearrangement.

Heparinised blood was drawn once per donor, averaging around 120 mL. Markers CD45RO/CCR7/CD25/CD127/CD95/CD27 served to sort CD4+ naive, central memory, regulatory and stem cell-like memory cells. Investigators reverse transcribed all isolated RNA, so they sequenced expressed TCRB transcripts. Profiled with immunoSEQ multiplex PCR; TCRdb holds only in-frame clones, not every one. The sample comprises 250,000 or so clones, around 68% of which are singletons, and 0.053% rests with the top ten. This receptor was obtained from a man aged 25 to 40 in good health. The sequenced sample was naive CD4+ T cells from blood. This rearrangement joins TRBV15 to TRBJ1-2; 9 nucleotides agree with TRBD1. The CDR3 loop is CATSPFGTGQGHGYTF. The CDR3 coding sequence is TGTGCCACCAGCCCATTCGGGACGGGACAGGGACATGGCTACACCTTC.